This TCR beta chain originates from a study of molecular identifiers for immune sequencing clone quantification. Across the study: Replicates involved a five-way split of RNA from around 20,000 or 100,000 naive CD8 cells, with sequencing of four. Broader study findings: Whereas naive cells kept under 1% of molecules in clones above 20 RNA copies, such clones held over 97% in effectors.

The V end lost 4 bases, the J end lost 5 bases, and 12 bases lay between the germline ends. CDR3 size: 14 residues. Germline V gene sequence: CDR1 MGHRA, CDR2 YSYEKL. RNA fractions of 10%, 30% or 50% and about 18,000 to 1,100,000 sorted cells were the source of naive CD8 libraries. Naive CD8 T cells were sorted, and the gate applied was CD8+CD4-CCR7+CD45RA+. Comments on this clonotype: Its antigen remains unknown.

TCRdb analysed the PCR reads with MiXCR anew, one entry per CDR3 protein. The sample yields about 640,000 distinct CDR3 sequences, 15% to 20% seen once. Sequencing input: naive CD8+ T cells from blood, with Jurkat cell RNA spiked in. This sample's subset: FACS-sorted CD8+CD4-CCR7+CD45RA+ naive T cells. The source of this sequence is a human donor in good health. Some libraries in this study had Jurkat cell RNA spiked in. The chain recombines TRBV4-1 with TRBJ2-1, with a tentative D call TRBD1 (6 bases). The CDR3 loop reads CASSPIRQDNEQFF. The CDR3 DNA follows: TGCGCCAGCAGCCCCATCCGACAGGACAATGAGCAGTTCTTC.